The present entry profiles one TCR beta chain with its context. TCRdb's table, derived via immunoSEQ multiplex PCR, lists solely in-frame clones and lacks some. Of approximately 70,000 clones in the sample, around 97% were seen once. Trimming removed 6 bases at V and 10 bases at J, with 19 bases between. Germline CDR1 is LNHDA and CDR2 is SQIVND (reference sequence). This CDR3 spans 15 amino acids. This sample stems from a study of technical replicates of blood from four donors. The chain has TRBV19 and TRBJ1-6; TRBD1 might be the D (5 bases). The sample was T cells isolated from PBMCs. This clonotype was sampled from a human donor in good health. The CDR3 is CASSRDLRVGSPLHF. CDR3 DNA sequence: TGTGCCAGTAGCCGGGACTTACGAGTGGGATCACCCCTCCACTTT.